Below are 5 T cell receptor beta chains sequenced from a single sample in a study of shared clonotypes between healthy human individuals. Using immunoSEQ multiplex PCR, the repertoire was profiled, and TCRdb retains in-frame clones only, with some absent. The table records more than 2,000,000 clones, 85% to 95% of them present only once. What was sequenced was naive CD4+ T cells from PBMCs. Regarding subset: CD45RA+ positively selected. These receptors originate from a man aged 18 to 30 in good health. Some clones in this sample may be carry-over from other donors' samples.

Only a few counts were recorded for this clone. This rearrangement joins TRBV5-1 to TRBJ2-2; no definite D call. This CDR3 has 15 residues. Germline CDR1 and CDR2: SGHRS and YFSETQ. V dropped 3 bases and J dropped 6 bases, with 15 bases sitting between them. This chain's CDR3 is CASSYRSREAGELFF. CDR3 sequence (DNA): TGCGCCAGCAGCTACCGATCTAGAGAAGCCGGGGAGCTGTTTTTT.

The chain employs TRBV6-5 and TRBJ2-3, with D unresolved. Germline CDR1 MNHEY, CDR2 SVGAGI. The CDR3 spans 15 residues. V lost 2 bases and J 0 bases, leaving 9 bases between the germline ends. CDR3 in DNA: TGTGCCAGCAGTTACAGGCGGTTTAGCACAGATACGCAGTATTTT. Its protein is CASSYRRFSTDTQYF.

The rearrangement links TRBV28 to TRBJ1-1; perhaps TRBD1 as D (6 bases). Looked up from germline, CDR1 is MDHEN and CDR2 is SYDVKM. This CDR3 has 15 amino acids. The V gene lost 7 bases and the J gene lost 5 bases, with 20 bases spanning the gap. In DNA form, the CDR3 reads TGTGCCAGCACCCTGAGATCGGGGGCGCTTACTGAAGCTTTCTTT. This encodes CASTLRSGALTEAFF.

This clone was picked up one time. The chain employs TRBV9 and TRBJ2-1, with 12 bases lining up with TRBD2. Germline CDR1 and CDR2: SGDLS and YYNGEE. This CDR3 region has 18 residues. Losses at the gene ends were 4 bases for V and 0 bases for J; bases not matched to a gene: 8. The CDR3 protein is CASSQGLAGPSSYNEQFF. CDR3 coding DNA: TGTGCCAGCAGCCAGGGACTAGCGGGTCCTAGCTCCTACAATGAGCAGTTCTTC.

The CDR3 is CASSLAGNRNEQFF. The CDR3, as DNA: TGTGCCAGCAGCTTAGCGGGAAATAGGAATGAGCAGTTCTTC. The chain carries TRBV5-4 and TRBJ2-1, with 7 bases that match TRBD2. The CDR3 runs 14 residues. Trimming at V came to 2 bases and at J to 7 bases, leaving 6 bases not matched to a gene. Germline CDR1 and CDR2: SGHNT and YYREEE (reference sequence).